This T cell receptor (beta chain) derives from a study of T cell changes during pregnancy in multiple sclerosis. The CDR3 is made up of 15 amino acids. V lost 0 bases, J lost 1 base, and 9 bases lay in between. Germline CDR1 SGHTA, CDR2 FQGNSA. Sequencing used immunoSEQ multiplex PCR; TCRdb keeps in-frame clones, though not all of them. The table lists about 75,000 clones, roughly nine tenths of them singletons, with 0.7% to 0.9% in the top ten. Material: peripheral blood, obtained in the first trimester of pregnancy. This TCR was recovered from a female donor in good health, enrolled as a control in a pregnancy study. The genes are TRBV7-2 and TRBJ1-1; D not resolved. CDR3 region: CASSLAQVSNTEAFF. The CDR3 DNA follows: TGTGCCAGCAGCTTAGCCCAGGTTTCGAACACTGAAGCTTTCTTT. The variable domain in full, with the rest retrieved from reference TRBV7-2 and TRBJ1-1, is GAGVSQSPSNKVTEKGKDVELRCDPISGHTALYWYRQSLGQGLEFLIYFQGNSAPDKSGLPSDRFSAERTGGSVSTLTIQRTQQEDSAVYLCASSLAQVSNTEAFFGQGTRLTVV.